The sequence of this T cell receptor (beta chain) was determined in a study of blood T cell repertoires in COVID-19. For the study at large: From the United States, Italy and Spain came samples of acute and convalescent COVID-19.

Which cohort a participant joined came from the clinical history participants gave. Symptom resolution, clearance, or two negative PCRs marked donors in Cohort 3 as recovered. In the original workflow: Using reference gene primer amplification, nucleated cell counts were estimated. The data were produced by immunoSEQ multiplex PCR, yet TCRdb's version contains in-frame clones alone and is incomplete. That table supplies the V and J calls and clone size; D and trimming were determined from the DNA. The sample consists of 390,000 or so clones, over 75% of them appearing once. Trimming pared 5 bases from V and 5 bases from J, leaving 11 bases between. CDR1 is SGHAT and CDR2 is FQNNGV in the germline V gene. The CDR3 spans 13 residues.

This clonotype was obtained from a man younger than 35 who had recovered from COVID-19. The chain combines TRBV11-2 with TRBJ2-3, with D tentatively TRBD2 (6 bases). Sequencing was performed on PBMCs or T cells enriched from blood (not recorded which). The CDR3 here is CASSTGGVDTQYF. CDR3 coding DNA: TGTGCCAGCAGCACCGGCGGGGTAGATACGCAGTATTTT.